These 15 T cell receptor beta chains share one sample of origin, sequenced in a study of shared clonotypes between healthy human individuals. Measured with immunoSEQ multiplex PCR; TCRdb has only the in-frame clones, and not every one. The sample yields more than 2 million clones, around 95% seen once. The sample comprised naive CD4+ T cells sorted from blood. This sample's subset: CD45RA+ positively selected. These receptors all come from a man between 18 and 35 years old in good health.

The rearrangement uses TRBV29-1 and TRBJ1-4; D might be TRBD1 (5 bases). The CDR3 consists of 16 residues. The V gene lost 4 bases and the J gene lost 6 bases, with 21 bases spanning the gap. Per the germline V gene, CDR1 is SQVTM and CDR2 is ANQGSEA. CDR3 coding DNA: TGCAGCGTTGTAGGCCCCCGGGGCCTGGGAGATGAAAAACTGTTTTTT. As protein: CSVVGPRGLGDEKLFF.

This chain uses TRBV9 with TRBJ2-1; D ambiguous. The CDR3 is made up of 16 amino acids. The V and J ends lost 0 bases and 8 bases respectively, with 18 bases between them. Germline CDR1 is SGDLS and CDR2 is YYNGEE. As DNA, the CDR3 is TGTGCCAGCAGCGTAGGGCCTATGTCAATTCCCGATGAGCAGTTCTTC. Translation: CASSVGPMSIPDEQFF.

The chain carries TRBV10-3 and TRBJ1-6, with D possibly matching TRBD1 (5 bases). CDR1 and CDR2 from the germline V gene are ENHRY and SYGVKD. The length of the CDR3 is 15 residues. The V gene lost 3 bases and the J gene lost 5 bases, with 11 bases spanning the gap. The CDR3 DNA is TGTGCCATCAGTGAACAGGACGGCAATAATTCACCCCTCCACTTT. Translating it yields CAISEQDGNNSPLHF.

This clone has just a few counts. The chain uses TRBV4-1 and TRBJ2-5; 10 positions agree with TRBD2. V lost 10 bases, J lost 5 bases, and 10 bases stayed unmatched. CDR3 length: 14 amino acids. Germline V gene sequence: CDR1 MGHRA, CDR2 YSYEKL. The CDR3 bases are TGCGCCACCGGTGCTAGCGGGAGAGGTGAGACCCAGTACTTC. Encoded protein: CATGASGRGETQYF.

About this clone itself: A read error is possible here, since a much larger clone lies one base away. Other nucleotide sequences in the sample specify the same CDR3. The chain joins TRBV5-1 to TRBJ2-5, with D possibly TRBD1 on 6 matching bases. The J call is in doubt because the DNA end fits TRBJ2-7 better. This CDR3 has 15 amino acids. From germline, CDR1 is SGHRS and CDR2 YFSETQ. The CDR3 coding sequence is TGCGCCAGCAGTTTGGCTTCCTATACAGGGTACGAGCAGTACTTC. It encodes CASSLASYTGYEQYF.

This chain uses TRBV27 with TRBJ2-5; 8 bases are a match to TRBD1. Germline V gene lookup returns CDR1 MNHEY and CDR2 SMNVEV (reference sequence). The V segment lost 0 bases and the J segment 7 bases; nucleotides outside the gene matches: 4. The CDR3 totals 14 residues. The CDR3 spells CASSLSGQGLTQYF. CDR3 sequence (DNA): TGTGCCAGCAGTTTATCAGGACAGGGCCTGACCCAGTACTTC.

The V gene is TRBV30, the J gene TRBJ2-7; 9 bases align to TRBD2. This CDR3 contains 16 residues. Germline CDR1 GTSNPN, CDR2 SVGIG (reference sequence). The V segment lost 0 bases and the J segment 1 base; nucleotides outside the gene matches: 7. CDR3 sequence reads: CAWSVPGGGASYEQYF. The CDR3 DNA sequence: TGTGCCTGGAGTGTACCGGGCGGGGGGGCATCCTACGAGCAGTACTTC.

This clone was found many times. The chain employs TRBV10-3 and TRBJ2-7; D is uncertain. This CDR3 contains 18 residues. Per the germline V gene, CDR1 is ENHRY and CDR2 is SYGVKD. V gave up 3 bases and J gave up 2 bases, with 23 bases separating them. The CDR3 DNA reads TGTGCCATCAGTGACTCCAGTGGGCTCAGAAGTATCCCCTACGAGCAGTACTTC. This gives the protein CAISDSSGLRSIPYEQYF.

The chain uses TRBV13 and TRBJ2-2, with 13 bases fitting TRBD2. This CDR3 contains 17 residues. J lost 0 bases, V lost 4 bases, and 2 bases had no gene match. Germline V gene lookup returns CDR1 PRHDT and CDR2 FYEKMQ (reference sequence). The CDR3 region is CASSSTSGGTNTGELFF. As DNA, the CDR3 is TGTGCCAGCAGCTCGACTAGCGGGGGGACGAACACCGGGGAGCTGTTTTTT.

The chain combines TRBV6-6 with TRBJ1-1; TRBD1 is a possible D gene (5 bases). The CDR3 covers 15 residues. V was cut by 7 bases and J by 0 bases, with 15 bases left in between. Looked up from germline, CDR1 is MNHNY and CDR2 is SVGAGI (reference sequence). This chain's CDR3 is CASMVRDLMNTEAFF. The CDR3 nucleotides read TGTGCCAGCATGGTCCGGGACTTAATGAACACTGAAGCTTTCTTT.

The rearrangement joins TRBV5-1 to TRBJ2-1; TRBD2 agrees at 10 bases. This CDR3 region has 16 residues. The J segment lost 5 bases and the V segment lost 2 bases, leaving 7 bases of the junction unmatched. CDR1 SGHRS and CDR2 YFSETQ come from the germline V gene. CDR3 sequence: CASSFSGGLNNNEQFF. In nucleotides, the CDR3 is TGCGCCAGCAGCTTTAGCGGGGGGCTTAACAACAATGAGCAGTTCTTC.

The V and J genes are TRBV29-1 and TRBJ2-1, with 7 bases lining up with TRBD1. Germline V gene sequence: CDR1 SQVTM, CDR2 ANQGSEA. The CDR3 covers 14 residues. V lost 6 bases to trimming and J lost 5 bases; unmatched junction nucleotides: 10. CDR3 in amino acids: CSVTRTGLNNEQFF. CDR3 bases: TGCAGCGTCACCAGGACAGGTTTAAACAATGAGCAGTTCTTC.

Comments on this clone: At the DNA level, this CDR3 is encoded by other sequences in the same sample as well. The chain couples TRBV29-1 to TRBJ2-1; unclear D gene. This CDR3 spans 12 amino acids. Germline-derived CDR1 and CDR2 are SQVTM and ANQGSEA. Trimming left V 5 bases short and J 0 bases short, with 5 bases between. The chain's CDR3 is CSVQSSYNEQFF. Here the CDR3 DNA reads TGCAGCGTTCAGAGCTCCTACAATGAGCAGTTCTTC.

This clone appeared a single time. This sequence joins TRBV7-3 and TRBJ2-2; D might be TRBD2 (6 bases). The germline gives CDR1 SGHTA, CDR2 FQGTGA. The length of the CDR3 is 15 residues. V was trimmed by 5 bases and J by 7 bases, leaving 17 bases between them. The CDR3: CASSPQEGLGGELFF. The CDR3 bases are TGTGCCAGCAGCCCCCAGGAGGGTTTGGGCGGGGAGCTGTTTTTT.

The chain joins TRBV10-3 to TRBJ2-1; 9 bases line up with TRBD1. Germline V CDR1 and CDR2: ENHRY, SYGVKD. The CDR3 extends over 13 amino acids. Trimming cost V 8 bases and J 7 bases; bases outside gene matches: 6. In DNA, the CDR3 is TGTGCCATCCGCCCTGACAGGGGGAATGAGCAGTTCTTC. This translates into CAIRPDRGNEQFF.